What follows is one T cell receptor (beta chain) and its context. This entry is derived from a study of blood T cell repertoires in COVID-19. On the study more broadly: Acute and convalescent COVID-19 samples came from the United States, Italy and Spain. Sources were T cells, B-cell-depleted T cells, or PBMCs; the material itself was cDNA or gDNA.

CDR3 size: 14 residues. Germline V lookup: CDR1 MNHEY, CDR2 SMNVEV (reference sequence). V was clipped by 6 bases and J by 1 base, with 12 bases between them. Methods used by the authors: Amplifying reference gene primers gave estimates of nucleated cell counts. Method: immunoSEQ multiplex PCR; TCRdb's copy keeps in-frame clones and lacks some. V and J calls and clone size are those listed in that table; D and trimming were worked out from the DNA. Of roughly 380,000 clones in the sample, around 87% were seen once. Sequences were obtained from PBMCs or T cells enriched from blood (not recorded which). The clonotype was recovered from a man younger than 40 who had recovered from COVID-19. The V gene is TRBV27, the J gene TRBJ2-5; perhaps TRBD1 as D (5 bases). The CDR3 protein is CASSRLGPQETQYF. The DNA for the CDR3 is TGTGCCAGCAGCCGGCTGGGGCCCCAAGAGACCCAGTACTTC.